The rows below give T cell receptor beta chains drawn from one sample of a study of T-cell reconstitution after alpha-beta-depleted transplantation in children. One entry per CDR3 protein, called by TCRdb with MiXCR from the PCR reads. Of about 440,000 distinct CDR3 sequences detected, around two fifths appear once; the ten largest clones hold under 35%. The input for sequencing was PBMCs, taken before TCRalphabeta/CD19-depleted stem cell transplant. All receptors come from a girl aged 2 to 9 with aplastic anemia, due to receive a stem cell transplant. CDR3s leave out the opening cysteine and the closing phenylalanine or tryptophan. Fields, in order: J gene, V gene, CDR3 protein.

J: TRBJ2-3
V: TRBV6-5
CDR3: ASSYSTSGDTQY

J: TRBJ1-2
V: TRBV20-1
CDR3: SARQGYGYT

J: TRBJ1-1
V: TRBV5-1
CDR3: ASSLDTGGTEAF

J: TRBJ2-1
V: TRBV29-1
CDR3: SVDFNGRGNEQF

J: TRBJ2-1
V: TRBV12-3/TRBV12-4
CDR3: ASSLMGLAGVEQF

J: TRBJ2-7
V: TRBV18
CDR3: ASSPGERYEQY

J: TRBJ2-7
V: TRBV2
CDR3: ASSEARSLLTSGSYEQY

J: TRBJ1-1
V: TRBV6-1
CDR3: ASRPPTGTGAF

J: TRBJ2-3
V: TRBV27
CDR3: ASSLYGRSSDTQY

J: TRBJ1-2
V: TRBV5-5
CDR3: ASSGRTGAYGYT

J: TRBJ1-1
V: TRBV29-1
CDR3: SVDYDPALQAF

J: TRBJ1-5
V: TRBV20-1
CDR3: SATRGPINQPQH

J: TRBJ2-2
V: TRBV12-3/TRBV12-4
CDR3: ASRILAGGTGELF

J: TRBJ2-3
V: TRBV7-9
CDR3: ASSSLAGTLITDTQY

J: TRBJ2-7
V: TRBV6-1
CDR3: ASSPPLAGPYEQY

J: TRBJ2-2
V: TRBV5-1
CDR3: ASREGRTGELF

J: TRBJ2-7
V: TRBV5-1
CDR3: ASSFSGRNLYEQY

J: TRBJ1-6
V: TRBV20-1
CDR3: SASRGFNSPLH

J: TRBJ2-7
V: TRBV6-1
CDR3: ASSLRGQGAYYEQY

J: TRBJ2-7
V: TRBV5-1
CDR3: ASSLAGLLYEQY

J: TRBJ2-7
V: TRBV10-2
CDR3: ASRDRGTSEQY

J: TRBJ2-3
V: TRBV28
CDR3: ASTRLAGSPDTQY

J: TRBJ1-4
V: TRBV27
CDR3: ASSLNEGIGKLF

J: TRBJ2-1
V: TRBV5-1
CDR3: ASSTAQTYNEQF

J: TRBJ2-1
V: TRBV20-1
CDR3: SAGVAYNEQF

J: TRBJ2-7
V: TRBV20-1
CDR3: SVDIRNEQY

J: TRBJ2-1
V: TRBV12-3/TRBV12-4
CDR3: ASSLATGSSYNEQF

J: TRBJ2-1
V: TRBV12-3/TRBV12-4
CDR3: ASSSANYNEQF

J: TRBJ1-1
V: TRBV18
CDR3: ASSPLGGDNTEAF

J: TRBJ1-2
V: TRBV6-1
CDR3: ASVGIGQGFNYGYT

J: TRBJ1-1
V: TRBV5-1
CDR3: ASSLLTHPRNTEAF

J: TRBJ2-5
V: TRBV15
CDR3: ATSSIHSETQY

J: TRBJ2-7
V: TRBV20-1
CDR3: SAPTSGTVQY

J: TRBJ2-3
V: TRBV4-1
CDR3: ASSQSRVETAHTDTQY

J: TRBJ1-5
V: TRBV6-1
CDR3: ASSRRRSGGDQPQH

J: TRBJ2-5
V: TRBV5-5
CDR3: ASSFLRALQETQY

J: TRBJ2-3
V: TRBV9
CDR3: ASSVTGTGGTDTQY

J: TRBJ2-1
V: TRBV7-8
CDR3: ASSFIGTGNEQF

J: TRBJ2-5
V: TRBV20-1
CDR3: SARKKGLEY

J: TRBJ2-2
V: TRBV20-1
CDR3: SATDRGDTGELF

J: TRBJ2-2
V: TRBV6-1
CDR3: ASSARTGPNTGELF

J: TRBJ2-3
V: TRBV2
CDR3: ASSEAELAGGTDTQY

J: TRBJ1-5
V: TRBV5-6
CDR3: ASSLFGGKESNQPQH

J: TRBJ1-6
V: TRBV5-1
CDR3: ASSLFRPDSPLH

J: TRBJ2-5
V: TRBV5-1
CDR3: ASSLEAFQETQY

J: TRBJ2-4
V: TRBV21-1
CDR3: ASSKSQTVAKNIQY

J: TRBJ2-5
V: TRBV14
CDR3: ASSQGGTVLQETQY